This TCR beta chain was identified in a study of liver allograft versus peripheral blood T cells. Study-wide context: Transplanted livers and recipients' peripheral blood had their T cell receptor repertoires compared.

V dropped 8 bases and J dropped 9 bases, with 13 bases sitting between them. The length of the CDR3 is 12 residues. The germline V gene encodes CDR1 MNHNS and CDR2 SASEGT. As to this clonotype: Antigen specificity is unknown. A much larger clonotype is one base distant, so this may be a read error.

Findings and limits, study-wide: As reported, T cell receptor repertoires inside liver allografts differed from those present in peripheral blood.

TCRdb called the reads again in MiXCR, with one record for every CDR3 protein. Here the sample spans 9,500 to 13,000 distinct CDR3 sequences, 20% to 25% being singletons. This TCR was recovered from a human patient who had a liver transplant. The graft donor may have contributed some T cells. This chain connects TRBV6-1 to TRBJ1-4; D is ambiguous. CDR3 region: CASGRWGKKLFF. The CDR3 DNA reads as TGTGCCAGCGGTCGTTGGGGTAAAAAACTGTTTTTT.